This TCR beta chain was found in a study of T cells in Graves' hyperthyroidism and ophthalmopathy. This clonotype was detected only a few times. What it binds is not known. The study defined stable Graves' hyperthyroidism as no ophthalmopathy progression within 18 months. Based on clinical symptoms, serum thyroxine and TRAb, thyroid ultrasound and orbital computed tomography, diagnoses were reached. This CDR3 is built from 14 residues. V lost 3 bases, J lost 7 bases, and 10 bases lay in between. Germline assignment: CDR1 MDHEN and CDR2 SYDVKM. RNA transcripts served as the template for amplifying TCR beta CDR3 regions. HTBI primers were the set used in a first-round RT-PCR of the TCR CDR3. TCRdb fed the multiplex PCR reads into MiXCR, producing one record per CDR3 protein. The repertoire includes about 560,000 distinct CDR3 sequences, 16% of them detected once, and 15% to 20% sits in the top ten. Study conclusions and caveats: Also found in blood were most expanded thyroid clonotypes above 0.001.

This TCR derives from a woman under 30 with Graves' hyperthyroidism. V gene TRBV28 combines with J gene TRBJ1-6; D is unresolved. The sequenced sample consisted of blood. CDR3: CASSLGQTNSPLHF. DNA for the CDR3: TGTGCCAGCAGTTTGGGCCAGACCAATTCACCCCTCCACTTT.